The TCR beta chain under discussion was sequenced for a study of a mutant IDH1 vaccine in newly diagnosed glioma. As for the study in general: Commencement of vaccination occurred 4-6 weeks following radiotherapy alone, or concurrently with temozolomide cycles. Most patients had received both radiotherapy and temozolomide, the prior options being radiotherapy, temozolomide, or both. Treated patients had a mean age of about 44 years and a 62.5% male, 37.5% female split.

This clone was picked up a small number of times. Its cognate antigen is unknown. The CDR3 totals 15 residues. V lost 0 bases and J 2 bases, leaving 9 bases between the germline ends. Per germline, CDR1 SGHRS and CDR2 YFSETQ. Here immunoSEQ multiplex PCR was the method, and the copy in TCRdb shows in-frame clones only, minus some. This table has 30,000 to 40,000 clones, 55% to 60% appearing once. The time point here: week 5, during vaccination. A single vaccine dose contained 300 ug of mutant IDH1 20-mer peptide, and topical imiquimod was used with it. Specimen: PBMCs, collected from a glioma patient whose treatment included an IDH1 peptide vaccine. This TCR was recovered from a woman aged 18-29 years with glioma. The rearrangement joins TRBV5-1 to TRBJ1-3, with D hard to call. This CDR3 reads CASSLGAVPGNTIYF. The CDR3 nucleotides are TGCGCCAGCAGCTTGGGGGCTGTTCCTGGAAACACCATATATTTT.